This TCR beta chain was identified during a study of identical twins. General observations from the study: Invariant MAIT and iNKT cells may have partly biased zero-insertion analyses. Findings depended on cross-sectional statistics rather than tracking the same donors.

J lost 0 bases, V lost 2 bases, and 6 bases had no gene match. The CDR3 length is 16 residues. CDR1 SGHTA and CDR2 FQGNSA come from the germline V gene. This clonotype was seen a few times. Its specificity is unknown. Each CDR3 protein gets one entry after TCRdb re-called the 5' RACE reads with MiXCR. The repertoire holds about 730,000 distinct CDR3 sequences, around 20% seen once, with around 4.4% in the top ten. In addition, the sample was reused for a study of T cells expressing NK-cell markers. That paper adds: All TCR beta repertoires analysed originated from sorted CD3+CD56+NKG2C+, CD3+CD56+NKG2C- and CD3+CD56-NKG2C+ T cells. Researchers report these clonotypes also headed the CD3+CD56-NKG2C+ fraction in several donors.

The chain uses TRBV7-2 and TRBJ2-7, with 8 bases identical to TRBD2. Sequenced material: PBMCs. The sequence was collected from a woman aged 18-29 years in good health. CDR3 DNA: TGTGCCAGCAGCTTAATGGGCGGGAGGACCTCCTACGAGCAGTACTTC. It specifies CASSLMGGRTSYEQYF. The full variable domain, its missing parts supplied by reference TRBV7-2 and TRBJ2-7, is GAGVSQSPSNKVTEKGKDVELRCDPISGHTALYWYRQSLGQGLEFLIYFQGNSAPDKSGLPSDRFSAERTGGSVSTLTIQRTQQEDSAVYLCASSLMGGRTSYEQYFGPGTRLTVT.